This T cell receptor beta chain was sequenced during a study of cytomegalovirus exposure and HLA in healthy donors. Across the whole study: Of 300 to 500 genotyped donors, 80% to 85% grouped in the Caucasian-associated ancestry cluster. The study's findings and limits: Reportedly, fewer N-insertions than the roughly 700-donor mean appeared in an Asian-associated ancestry cluster in a later analysis. In an earlier analysis, about 87% or about 30%: the productive usage of most TCR beta V segments.

With respect to this clone: Its target is not known.

Amplification used 60 Vbeta primers and 13 Jbeta primers. Authors' analysis steps: Later work found roughly 80 million unique TCR beta chains, with roughly 11 million shared. Only in-frame clones appear in the TCRdb table, and some are missing; sequencing was by immunoSEQ multiplex PCR. V, J and clone size were drawn from that table, and D and trimming were deduced from the DNA. The repertoire includes about 140,000 clones, more than 60% of them detected once, and 8.8% sits in the top ten. The V end lost 0 bases, the J end lost 2 bases, and 7 bases lay between the germline ends. Germline V gene data show CDR1 as KGHSH and CDR2 as LQKENI. This CDR3 is 15 amino acids long.

V is TRBV18 and J is TRBJ1-4; TRBD1 might be the D (5 bases). The receptor comes from a woman aged 45-65 years in good health and CMV-seropositive. The specimen was PBMCs. The CDR3 DNA sequence: TGTGCCAGCTCACCACCGGGGCTCACTAATGAAAAACTGTTTTTT. As protein: CASSPPGLTNEKLFF.